The clone carrying this T cell receptor (beta chain) was seen ten or more times. Antigen specificity is unknown. This record comes from a study of shared clonotypes between healthy human individuals. Study summary: Each donor contributed plates that comprised three CD4 naive, three CD4 memory, two CD8 naive and one CD8 memory.

Assay used: immunoSEQ multiplex PCR; TCRdb lists only in-frame clones, some missing. This table has millions of clones, 85% to 95% appearing once. Unmatched junction bases numbered 6, after V lost 5 bases and J lost 6 bases. Looked up from germline, CDR1 is LNHDA and CDR2 is SQIVND (reference sequence). This CDR3 comprises 15 residues. Regarding the study as a whole: Larger estimated richness was generally seen in naive subsets than in memory subsets.

The sample comprised naive CD4+ T cells sorted from blood. Subset given: CD45RA+ positively selected. This TCR was recovered from a man in his late teens or twenties in good health. The rearrangement joins TRBV19 to TRBJ1-6, with 8 bases that match TRBD1. The CDR3 reads CASSSWTGSNSPLHF. The CDR3 DNA is TGTGCCAGTAGTTCCTGGACAGGGAGTAATTCACCCCTCCACTTT.